This T cell receptor (beta chain) appears in the sequencing data of a study of T cell changes during pregnancy in multiple sclerosis. The CDR3 has 12 amino acids. From germline, CDR1 is SQVTM and CDR2 ANQGSEA. Trimming removed 4 bases from V and 6 bases from J, with 12 bases in between. Data came from immunoSEQ multiplex PCR; TCRdb stores just in-frame clones and leaves some out. This sample has approximately 44,000 clones, with 85% to 90% found just once. The sequenced sample was CD4+ T cells from peripheral blood mononuclear cells, obtained in the first trimester of pregnancy. This chain connects TRBV29-1 to TRBJ2-5; D is possibly TRBD2 (6 bases). This receptor was obtained from a female donor with multiple sclerosis, enrolled in a pregnancy study. CDR3 sequence reads: CSVGLAGKTQYF. The CDR3 DNA reads as TGCAGCGTTGGTTTGGCGGGGAAGACCCAGTACTTC.